Each of the 28 T cell receptor beta chains below was sequenced from the same sample in a study of T cell responses to AZD1222 COVID-19 vaccine. Sequenced by immunoSEQ multiplex PCR; TCRdb stores in-frame clones only, minus some. The sample lists about 130,000 clones; around 90% were seen once. Sequenced material: peripheral blood, taken on day 0 of AZD1222 vaccination. All receptors come from an adult in good health.

The V gene is TRBV12-3 or TRBV12-4, the J gene TRBJ2-1; D remains ambiguous. V dropped 1 base and J dropped 6 bases, with 4 bases sitting between them. The CDR3 totals 12 residues. This chain's CDR3 is CASSLGVNEQFF. The CDR3 DNA reads as TGTGCCAGCAGTTTAGGGGTCAATGAGCAGTTCTTC.

The chain employs TRBV30 and TRBJ2-7; D possibly corresponds to TRBD2 (5 bases). The CDR3 is 12 residues long. Germline V CDR1 and CDR2: GTSNPN, SVGIG (reference sequence). Trimming removed 0 bases from V and 11 bases from J, with 14 bases in between. In nucleotides, the CDR3 is TGTGCCTGGAGTGTACGTGGATTGAGGGAGTACTTC. Protein: CAWSVRGLREYF.

The gene calls are TRBV19 and TRBJ1-5; TRBD1 is a possible D gene (5 bases). Trimming removed 8 bases from V and 3 bases from J, with 8 bases in between. The CDR3 loop spans 12 amino acids. Germline V gene lookup returns CDR1 LNHDA and CDR2 SQIVND (reference sequence). The CDR3 spells CASGTVNQPQHF. The CDR3 DNA reads as TGTGCCAGTGGGACGGTCAATCAGCCCCAGCATTTT.

The rearrangement uses TRBV6-5 and TRBJ1-2; D uncertain. Trimming pared 10 bases from V and 5 bases from J, leaving 11 bases between. The CDR3 is made up of 11 amino acids. The germline V gene has CDR1 MNHEY and CDR2 SVGAGI. The CDR3 loop reads CATTGLYGYTF. For the CDR3, the DNA is TGTGCCACAACCGGACTGTATGGCTACACCTTC.

The chain's CDR3 is CASSWTGVRNTEAFF. CDR3 DNA sequence: TGCGCCAGCAGCTGGACAGGGGTCCGGAACACTGAAGCTTTCTTT. V gene TRBV5-1 combines with J gene TRBJ1-1; 9 nucleotides match TRBD1. CDR1 and CDR2 (germline): SGHRS, YFSETQ. This CDR3 has 15 amino acids. V shed 3 bases, J shed 1 base, and the junction held 4 bases outside the gene matches.

The chain combines TRBV7-9 with TRBJ2-2; 8 positions match TRBD2. The CDR3 has 17 amino acids. The ends lost 4 bases at V and 1 base at J; junction bases unmatched: 8. The germline V gene has CDR1 SEHNR and CDR2 FQNEAQ (reference sequence). DNA of the CDR3: TGTGCCAGCAGCTACCCCGCCCTAGCGGGGAACACCGGGGAGCTGTTTTTT. It encodes CASSYPALAGNTGELFF. Supplemented by reference TRBV7-9 and TRBJ2-2, the full variable domain reads DTGVSQNPRHKITKRGQNVTFRCDPISEHNRLYWYRQTLGQGPEFLTYFQNEAQLEKSRLLSDRFSAERPKGSFSTLEIQRTEQGDSAMYLCASSYPALAGNTGELFFGEGSRLTVL.

The J gene is TRBJ1-5, the V gene TRBV19; D gene unclear. The CDR3 contains 16 residues. Germline-derived CDR1 and CDR2 are LNHDA and SQIVND (reference sequence). V gave up 3 bases and J gave up 0 bases, with 12 bases separating them. The CDR3 coding sequence is TGTGCCAGTAGTATTGAGGCAGCCTATAGCAATCAGCCCCAGCATTTT. This gives the protein CASSIEAAYSNQPQHF.

The gene calls are TRBV4-1 and TRBJ1-2; D is perhaps TRBD1 (5 bases). Germline CDR1 MGHRA, CDR2 YSYEKL. The CDR3 spans 16 residues. The germline V and J ends were trimmed by 4 bases and 7 bases, with 22 bases remaining between them. Here the CDR3 reads CASSPEGYQATFGYTF. The CDR3 DNA sequence: TGCGCCAGCAGCCCCGAGGGGTACCAGGCGACTTTTGGCTACACCTTC.

The CDR3 spells CASSFLGGANVLTF. The CDR3 DNA is TGTGCCAGCAGCTTTCTAGGTGGGGCCAACGTCCTGACTTTC. The chain joins TRBV7-2 to TRBJ2-6; D is unresolved. Trimming shortened V by 3 bases and J by 3 bases, and 6 bases separated the two germline ends. CDR1 SGHTA and CDR2 FQGNSA come from the germline V gene. CDR3 size: 14 residues.

About this clone: The identical CDR3 is also encoded by other nucleotide sequences in the sample. The rearrangement uses TRBV6-5 and TRBJ2-7; TRBD1 agrees at 9 bases. The length of the CDR3 is 15 residues. From germline, CDR1 is MNHEY and CDR2 SVGAGI. V was clipped by 0 bases and J by 4 bases; unmatched bases: 4. This chain's CDR3 is CASSYSGTGPYEQYF. CDR3 sequence (DNA): TGTGCCAGCAGTTACTCTGGGACAGGGCCTTACGAGCAGTACTTC.

The chain employs TRBV2 and TRBJ1-6; no firm D call. V dropped 8 bases and J dropped 6 bases, with 8 bases sitting between them. CDR1 and CDR2 from the germline V gene are SNHLY and FYNNEI. CDR3 length: 12 residues. The CDR3 sequence is CASLLLNSPLHF. CDR3 DNA sequence: TGTGCCAGCCTCCTCCTTAATTCACCCCTCCACTTT.

The chain recombines TRBV2 with TRBJ2-1, with D perhaps TRBD1 (5 bases). This CDR3 region has 15 residues. With 7 bases removed from V and 1 base from J, the gap between germline ends came to 14 bases. Per germline, CDR1 SNHLY and CDR2 FYNNEI. In DNA form, the CDR3 reads TGTGCCAGCACTGGCTTCCAGGGTTCCTACAATGAGCAGTTCTTC. Protein: CASTGFQGSYNEQFF.

Here the CDR3 DNA reads TGTGCCTCCAAGGGAGATAACTATGGCTACACCTTC. It translates to CASKGDNYGYTF. V gene TRBV30 combines with J gene TRBJ1-2; D is unresolved. CDR1 and CDR2 from the germline V gene are GTSNPN and SVGIG (reference sequence). The CDR3 sequence is 12 residues long. Trimming removed 7 bases from V and 1 base from J, with 10 bases in between. Full variable domain (remainder filled in from reference TRBV30 and TRBJ1-2): SQTIHQWPATLVQPVGSPLSLECTVEGTSNPNLYWYRQAAGRGLQLLFYSVGIGQISSEVPQNLSASRPQDRQFILSSKKLLLSDSGFYLCASKGDNYGYTFGSGTRLTVV.

The chain couples TRBV9 to TRBJ1-2; possibly TRBD1 for D (5 bases). CDR3 size: 15 residues. Germline V lookup: CDR1 SGDLS, CDR2 YYNGEE. V was clipped by 0 bases and J by 1 base, with 10 bases between them. The CDR3 here is CASSVGWGVNYGYTF. The CDR3 DNA sequence: TGTGCCAGCAGCGTAGGGTGGGGGGTTAACTATGGCTACACCTTC.

This clone was detected only a few times. The chain has TRBV6-5 and TRBJ2-7, with TRBD2 as a possible D gene (6 bases). The germline V gene encodes CDR1 MNHEY and CDR2 SVGAGI. The CDR3 consists of 15 residues. Deletions cut 6 bases from V and 0 bases from J, with 15 bases between. In DNA, the CDR3 is TGTGCCAGCAGCATGACCGGAGGGATCTCCTACGAGCAGTACTTC. Its translation is CASSMTGGISYEQYF.

This sequence joins TRBV29-1 and TRBJ2-4; D remains ambiguous. The CDR3 is made up of 12 amino acids. Trimming removed 4 bases at V and 9 bases at J, with 13 bases between. Germline CDR1 is SQVTM and CDR2 is ANQGSEA. CDR3 loop: CSVAIGMGIQYF. The DNA for the CDR3 is TGCAGCGTTGCGATTGGGATGGGCATTCAGTACTTC.

The chain is built from TRBV6-5 and TRBJ1-3, with TRBD1 identical over 7 bases. Germline V lookup: CDR1 MNHEY, CDR2 SVGAGI. Trimming took 3 bases from V and 0 from J; bases not matched to a gene: 5. This CDR3 has 16 amino acids. The CDR3 DNA is TGTGCCAGCAGTTATTCGGGACAGAGCTCTGGAAACACCATATATTTT. Translated, it gives CASSYSGQSSGNTIYF.

As regards this clone: At one of its ends the junction is not consistent with the germline gene, which may arise from a read error. The gene calls are TRBV4-1 and TRBJ1-6, with D unresolved. This CDR3 is built from 16 residues. Per the germline V gene, CDR1 is MGHRA and CDR2 is YSYEKL. DNA of the CDR3: TGCGCCCGCAGCCGCCGGGCCCGAGACACCAATTCACCCCTCCACTTT. Translated: CARSRRARDTNSPLHF.

V and J are TRBV5-5 and TRBJ2-7, with 8 bases fitting TRBD2. Germline lookup yields CDR1 SGHKS and CDR2 YYEKEE (reference sequence). V lost 4 bases and J lost 6; bases outside the gene matches: 15. The CDR3 has 16 amino acids. The CDR3 loop is CASSHLRTSSQGEQYF. In DNA form, the CDR3 reads TGTGCCAGCAGCCATTTACGGACTAGCAGTCAGGGCGAGCAGTACTTC.

V is TRBV11-3 and J is TRBJ2-7; TRBD2 agrees at 9 bases. V lost 4 bases to trimming and J lost 3 bases; unmatched junction nucleotides: 7. This CDR3 spans 15 amino acids. Germline CDR1 reads SGHNT; CDR2 reads YENEEA. This CDR3 is CASSSTSTSGYEQYF. The CDR3 DNA follows: TGTGCCAGCAGCTCAACTTCGACTAGCGGCTACGAGCAGTACTTC.

The chain is built from TRBV4-1 and TRBJ1-4; possibly TRBD1 for D (6 bases). The V gene's germline CDR1 is MGHRA and CDR2 YSYEKL. V gave up 1 base and J gave up 7 bases, with 10 bases separating them. This CDR3 is 14 amino acids long. The CDR3 sequence is CASSQGGTIEKLFF. In nucleotides, the CDR3 is TGCGCCAGCAGCCAAGGGGGGACAATTGAAAAACTGTTTTTT.

This chain connects TRBV6-5 to TRBJ1-1; 10 bases line up with TRBD1. The CDR3 covers 12 residues. Germline values: CDR1 MNHEY, CDR2 SVGAGI. The ends lost 5 bases at V and 8 bases at J; junction bases unmatched: 2. CDR3 in amino acids: CASSQDRGEAFF. The DNA for the CDR3 is TGTGCCAGCAGTCAGGACAGGGGGGAAGCTTTCTTT.

This chain connects TRBV11-2 to TRBJ2-7; 7 nucleotides match TRBD1. The junction had 16 bases not matched to a gene; V was cut back by 5 bases and J by 3 bases. Germline CDR1 and CDR2: SGHAT and FQNNGV. The CDR3 consists of 17 residues. CDR3 region: CASSRDRVLKTFYEQYF. As DNA, the CDR3 is TGTGCCAGCAGCAGAGACAGGGTCCTAAAGACCTTCTACGAGCAGTACTTC.

The CDR3, as DNA: TGTGCCAGCAGTTTAGCCAGCGGGGGGGTTGAGCAGTTCTTC. Translating it yields CASSLASGGVEQFF. This chain links TRBV27 with TRBJ2-1; 10 nucleotides match TRBD2. The CDR3 contains 14 residues. Germline V lookup: CDR1 MNHEY, CDR2 SMNVEV (reference sequence). V was clipped by 2 bases and J by 9 bases; unmatched bases: 4.

The genes are TRBV2 and TRBJ1-2; D gene unclear. V lost 2 bases, J lost 3 bases, and 16 bases lay in between. The CDR3 runs 16 residues. Germline CDR1 reads SNHLY; CDR2 reads FYNNEI. The CDR3 DNA sequence: TGTGCCAGCAGTGAATACAGTCCCGGCCCATACTATGGCTACACCTTC. It translates to CASSEYSPGPYYGYTF.

The chain employs TRBV19 and TRBJ2-1; no reliable D call. Germline V gives CDR1 LNHDA, CDR2 SQIVND (reference sequence). The ends were cut back, 4 bases at V and 0 bases at J, with 19 bases in the middle. The CDR3 extends over 18 amino acids. CDR3 residues: CASSTTPGGWGSYNEQFF. CDR3 in DNA: TGTGCCAGTAGTACAACACCGGGCGGCTGGGGCTCCTACAATGAGCAGTTCTTC.

V usage is TRBV30 and J usage is TRBJ2-7; D not certain. In germline, CDR1 is GTSNPN, CDR2 SVGIG (reference sequence). This CDR3 region has 12 residues. The V end lost 0 bases, the J end lost 5 bases, and 8 bases lay between the germline ends. CDR3 coding DNA: TGTGCCTGGAGTGTACGTTGGCACGAGCAGTACTTC. It specifies CAWSVRWHEQYF.

V usage is TRBV30 and J usage is TRBJ1-6, with 8 bases identical to TRBD1. The ends lost 4 bases at V and 4 bases at J; junction bases unmatched: 6. Germline V lookup: CDR1 GTSNPN, CDR2 SVGIG (reference sequence). The CDR3 loop spans 15 amino acids. This CDR3 is CAWTGTGAYNSPLHF. CDR3 bases: TGTGCCTGGACCGGGACAGGCGCTTATAATTCACCCCTCCACTTT.